This is a list of T cell receptor beta chains from one sample in a study of CD8 T cell repertoires and HIV-1 epitope variants. The method was immunoSEQ multiplex PCR; TCRdb's version includes in-frame clones alone and lacks a portion of them. The sample holds about 4,400 clones, around three fifths seen once. Their antigen targets remain unknown. Sequenced material: cultured CD8+ T cells derived from PBMCs. Receptors were obtained from a male donor with HIV. Both conserved end residues are part of each CDR3. D genes are given only for firm matches. Not every row has a clone size; where given, it reads once, few, many or a size class.

j_call d_call v_call clone_size cdr3_aa cdr3_nt
TRBJ2-3 TRBD2 TRBV5-1 once CASSISSGLTSTDTQYF TGCGCCAGCAGCATCTCTAGCGGGCTAACTAGCACAGATACGCAGTATTTT
TRBJ1-2 TRBD1 TRBV28 - CASSLPSVRGRSYGYTF TGTGCCAGCAGTTTACCCTCCGTTAGGGGGCGATCCTATGGCTACACCTTC
TRBJ2-3 TRBD1 TRBV2 - CASRRTGGTDTQYF TGTGCCAGCAGAAGGACAGGGGGTACAGATACGCAGTATTTT
TRBJ1-1 TRBD1 TRBV9 few CASSVSPQGENMNTEAFF TGTGCCAGCAGCGTATCTCCCCAGGGGGAAAACATGAACACTGAAGCTTTCTTT
TRBJ2-7 TRBD2 TRBV2 - CASSEAPLAGGPRAYEQYF TGTGCCAGCAGTGAAGCCCCCCTAGCGGGAGGCCCTAGAGCCTACGAGCAGTACTTC
TRBJ2-1 - TRBV27 - CASSLSAYNEQFF TGTGCCAGCAGTTTATCCGCGTACAATGAGCAGTTCTTC
TRBJ2-5 - TRBV30 - CAWSAVRETQYF TGTGCCTGGAGTGCGGTCCGGGAGACCCAGTACTTC
TRBJ2-1 - TRBV7-2 few CASRPSVGYNEQFF TGTGCCAGCAGACCCTCGGTAGGCTACAATGAGCAGTTCTTC
TRBJ2-1 TRBD2 TRBV28 - CASSLEGLAGDNEQFF TGTGCCAGCAGTTTAGAAGGGCTAGCGGGAGACAATGAGCAGTTCTTC
TRBJ2-3 - TRBV28 - CASSLLTDTQYF TGTGCCAGCAGTTTATTAACAGATACGCAGTATTTT
TRBJ2-7 TRBD2 TRBV11-2 few CASSPRPSGSNEQYF TGTGCCAGCAGCCCCCGGCCTAGCGGGAGCAACGAGCAGTACTTC
TRBJ2-7 - TRBV27 - CASSLRALYEQYF TGTGCCAGCAGTTTACGGGCCCTCTACGAGCAGTACTTC
TRBJ1-5 - TRBV27 few CASSLDSSLMRAQHF TGTGCCAGCAGTTTGGACAGCTCGCTGATGAGAGCCCAGCATTTT
TRBJ2-3 - TRBV2 - CASSVVGKITDTQYF TGTGCCAGCAGTGTAGTCGGGAAGATCACAGATACGCAGTATTTT
TRBJ1-1 - TRBV19 - CASSIAGPKSAFF TGTGCCAGTAGTATAGCGGGACCCAAAAGCGCTTTCTTT
TRBJ1-5 - TRBV9 few CASSVGDREFNQPQHF TGTGCCAGCAGCGTTGGGGATCGAGAATTTAATCAGCCCCAGCATTTT
TRBJ2-3 - TRBV15 - CATSRKISTDTQYF TGTGCCACCAGCAGAAAAATTAGCACAGATACGCAGTATTTT
TRBJ2-7 TRBD2 TRBV6-5 - CASSPRGGYEQYF TGTGCCAGCAGCCCCCGGGGGGGCTACGAGCAGTACTTC
TRBJ2-7 TRBD1 TRBV25-1 large CASSSDRWDRETYEQYF TGTGCCAGCAGTAGTGACCGATGGGACAGGGAAACCTACGAGCAGTACTTC
TRBJ2-7 - TRBV6-5 - CASSPLAYSYEQYF TGTGCCAGCAGTCCTCTAGCGTACTCCTACGAGCAGTACTTC
TRBJ2-2 - TRBV4-3 - CASSQDGNTGELFF TGCGCCAGCAGCCAAGATGGGAACACCGGGGAGCTGTTTTTT
TRBJ2-5 - TRBV13 - CASSLEAGQETQYF TGTGCCAGCAGCTTAGAGGCGGGCCAAGAGACCCAGTACTTC
TRBJ2-1 - TRBV19 - CASSPSGVHEQFF TGTGCCAGTAGTCCCTCAGGGGTCCATGAGCAGTTCTTC
TRBJ2-7 - TRBV7-9 - CASSWKGLPYEQYF TGTGCCAGCAGCTGGAAGGGACTGCCCTACGAGCAGTACTTC
TRBJ2-1 - TRBV19 - CASREGSSYNEQFF TGTGCCAGCCGGGAAGGGAGCTCCTACAATGAGCAGTTCTTC
TRBJ2-1 - TRBV9 - CASSVGGAAGPGDEQFF TGTGCCAGCAGCGTAGGGGGAGCCGCGGGCCCTGGAGATGAGCAGTTCTTC
TRBJ2-2 - TRBV15 - CATSGRQNTGELFF TGTGCCACCAGCGGCAGACAGAACACCGGGGAGCTGTTTTTT
TRBJ2-1 - TRBV28 few CASSPTLQANEQFF TGTGCCAGCAGTCCGACACTCCAGGCCAATGAGCAGTTCTTC
TRBJ2-7 - TRBV27 few CASSPLVDNPGEQYF TGTGCCAGCAGCCCATTGGTGGACAACCCGGGCGAGCAGTACTTC
TRBJ1-1 - TRBV4-1 - CASSHTGEGDYTEAFF TGCGCCAGCTCCCACACGGGCGAGGGGGACTACACTGAAGCTTTCTTT
TRBJ1-1 - TRBV7-3 - CASSLNSNTEAFF TGTGCCAGCAGCTTGAACAGCAACACTGAAGCTTTCTTT
TRBJ2-2 - TRBV2 - CASSDNLGTGELFF TGTGCCAGCAGTGATAATTTAGGGACCGGGGAGCTGTTTTTT
TRBJ2-3 TRBD2 TRBV5-4 - CASSRREGRSDTQYF TGTGCCAGCAGCCGCCGGGAGGGGCGGTCAGATACGCAGTATTTT